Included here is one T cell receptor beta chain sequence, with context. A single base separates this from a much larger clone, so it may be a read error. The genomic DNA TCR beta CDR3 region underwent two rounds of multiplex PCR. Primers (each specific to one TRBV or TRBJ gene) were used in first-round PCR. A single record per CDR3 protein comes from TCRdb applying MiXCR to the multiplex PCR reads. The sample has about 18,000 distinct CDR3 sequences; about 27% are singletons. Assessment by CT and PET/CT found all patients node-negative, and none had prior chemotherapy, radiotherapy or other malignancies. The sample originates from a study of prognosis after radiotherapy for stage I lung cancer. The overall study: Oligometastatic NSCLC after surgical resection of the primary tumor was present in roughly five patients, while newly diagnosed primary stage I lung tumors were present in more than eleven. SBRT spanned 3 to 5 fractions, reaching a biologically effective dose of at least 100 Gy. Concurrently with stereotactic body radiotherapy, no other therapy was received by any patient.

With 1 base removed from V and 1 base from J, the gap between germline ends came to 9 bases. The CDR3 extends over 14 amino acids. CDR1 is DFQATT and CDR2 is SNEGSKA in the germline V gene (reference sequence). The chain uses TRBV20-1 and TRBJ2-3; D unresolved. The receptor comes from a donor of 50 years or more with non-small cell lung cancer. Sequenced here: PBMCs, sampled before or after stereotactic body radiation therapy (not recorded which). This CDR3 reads CSARARHCTDTQYF. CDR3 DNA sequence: TGCAGTGCTAGAGCCCGGCACTGCACAGATACGCAGTATTTT.